The rows below give T cell receptor beta chains drawn from one sample of a study of blood T cells in healthy people across ages. TCRdb fed the 5' RACE reads into MiXCR, producing one record per CDR3 protein. The table lists about 1.5 million distinct CDR3 sequences, around 40% of them singletons. Sample: blood. The receptors were gathered from a woman aged 18-29 years in good health. Each CDR3 is given with its conserved first and last residue. Part of the rows lack a size; the others show once, few, many or a class for expanded clones.

j_call | clone_size | v_call | cdr3_aa
TRBJ2-7 | few | TRBV29-1 | CSVAPRAGYEQYF
TRBJ1-2 | few | TRBV6-1 | CASNTGGSYGYTF
TRBJ2-3 | . | TRBV12-3/TRBV12-4 | CASSFLKGSTDTQYF
TRBJ1-1 | few | TRBV7-2 | CASSLAGGAKAFF
TRBJ1-2 | few | TRBV20-1 | CSAGAGHFGNSVYGYTF
TRBJ2-4 | . | TRBV10-3 | CAISEEAGGMCIQYF
TRBJ2-7 | many | TRBV7-2 | CASSFGRNYEQYF
TRBJ2-5 | . | TRBV4-3 | CASSQGLTVETQYF
TRBJ2-5 | once | TRBV2 | CASRGERRYQETQYF
TRBJ2-5 | . | TRBV7-8 | CASSRTSGSLGTQYF
TRBJ2-7 | many | TRBV7-9 | CASSFDGTGEQYF
TRBJ2-7 | many | TRBV29-1 | CSVYRAGYEQYF
TRBJ2-1 | . | TRBV28 | CASRSLTPSSYNEQFF
TRBJ2-1 | few | TRBV7-2 | CASSLVPGTSGRDNEQFF
TRBJ2-1 | . | TRBV6-1 | CASSGTPKGEQFF
TRBJ2-3 | many | TRBV7-9 | CASSSYRDSADTQYF